This T cell receptor (beta chain) was found in a study of Graves' ophthalmopathy and Graves' hyperthyroidism. As for the study in general: Investigators collected peripheral blood at initial diagnosis, before any treatment was given.

The study amplified TCR beta CDR3 regions using RNA transcripts. HTBI-primed first-round RT-PCR preceded second-round multiplex PCR. TCRdb redid the calling of the multiplex PCR reads with MiXCR, one entry per CDR3 protein. The sample shows about 400,000 distinct CDR3 sequences, approximately 20% of them seen only once. The germline V gene has CDR1 MNHEY and CDR2 SVGAGI. J gave up 1 base and V 5 bases, and 7 bases lay outside the gene matches. This CDR3 has 15 residues. The gene calls are TRBV6-5 and TRBJ2-5, with 7 bases that match TRBD1. Material: peripheral blood. This clonotype was sampled from a woman aged 18-35 years with Graves' ophthalmopathy. The DNA for the CDR3 is TGTGCCAGCAGTCTACACAGGGGTGGCCAAGAGACCCAGTACTTC. Amino acids: CASSLHRGGQETQYF.